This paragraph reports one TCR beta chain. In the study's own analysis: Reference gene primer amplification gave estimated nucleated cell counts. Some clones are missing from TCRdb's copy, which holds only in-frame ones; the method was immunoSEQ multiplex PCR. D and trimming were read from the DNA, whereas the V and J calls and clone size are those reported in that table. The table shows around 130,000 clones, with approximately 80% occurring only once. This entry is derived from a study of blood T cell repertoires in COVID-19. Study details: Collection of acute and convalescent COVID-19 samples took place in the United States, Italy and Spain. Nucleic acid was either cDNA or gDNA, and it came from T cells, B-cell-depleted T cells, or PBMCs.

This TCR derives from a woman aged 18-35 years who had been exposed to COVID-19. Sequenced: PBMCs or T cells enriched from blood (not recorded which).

The CDR3 nucleotides are TGTGCCAGCAGCTTAGAGGGTAGCGGCATGAGCTCCTACGAGCAGTACTTC. Protein sequence: CASSLEGSGMSSYEQYF. This rearrangement joins TRBV7-8 to TRBJ2-7; the D gene is possibly TRBD2 (6 bases). V was clipped by 1 base and J by 0 bases, with 16 bases between them. CDR1 and CDR2 from the germline V gene are SGHVS and FQNEAQ. CDR3 length: 17 residues.